This entry is about one T cell receptor beta chain. The data are from a study of blood T cell repertoires in COVID-19. This table comes from immunoSEQ multiplex PCR, and its TCRdb copy is limited to in-frame clones, with some not included. Of more than 100,000 clones listed, about 90% were seen once; the top ten hold around 6.2%. Material: peripheral blood. The TCR originated in a human donor in a cohort sampled during active COVID-19.

CDR3: CASNLPGGAGGSDEQFF. CDR3 coding DNA: TGTGCCAGCAACCTCCCCGGCGGAGCGGGAGGTAGCGATGAGCAGTTCTTC. The chain employs TRBV7-9 and TRBJ2-1; 9 bases agree with TRBD2. Germline CDR1 reads SEHNR; CDR2 reads FQNEAQ (reference sequence). This CDR3 comprises 17 residues. J gave up 8 bases and V 7 bases, and 18 bases lay outside the gene matches.